The T cell receptor beta chain under discussion was sequenced for a study of blood T cell repertoires in COVID-19. Study-wide background: Donors in the United States, Italy and Spain gave samples during acute or convalescent COVID-19. The cDNA or gDNA used as material had been derived from T cells, B-cell-depleted T cells, or PBMCs.

Original processing methods: Cell counts per sample came from amplifying reference gene primers. Some clones are missing from TCRdb's copy, which holds only in-frame ones; the method was immunoSEQ multiplex PCR. The D gene and trimming were derived from the DNA, and the V and J assignments and clone size from that table. This table has 250,000 or so clones, about 73% appearing once. This CDR3 has 15 residues. The junction had 13 bases not matched to a gene; V was cut back by 5 bases and J by 6 bases. Germline V lookup: CDR1 MNHEY, CDR2 SMNVEV (reference sequence). Material: peripheral blood. The rearrangement joins TRBV27 to TRBJ2-7; 7 nucleotides line up with TRBD1. The clonotype comes from a woman older than 75 with acute or convalescent COVID-19. The CDR3 DNA is TGTGCCAGCAGTCTTCGACAGGGCCGGTTAAGCGAGCAGTACTTC. It codes for CASSLRQGRLSEQYF.